The source of this T cell receptor beta chain is a study of monozygotic twins with inflammatory bowel disease. TCRdb re-called the 5' RACE reads; every CDR3 protein appears as one record, without DNA. Reported are roughly 100,000 distinct CDR3 sequences; the ten largest clones contain around 1.9%. Per the germline V gene, CDR1 is SGHAT and CDR2 is FQNNGV. CDR3 length: 17 residues. Material for sequencing was blood. This chain links TRBV11-2 with TRBJ2-5; TCRdb indicates TRBD1, and absent DNA this call remains unverified. The receptor comes from a human donor with ulcerative colitis or Crohn's disease, or a healthy co-twin of an affected twin (not recorded which). CDR3 residues: CASSLDLGTQILETQYF. Complete variable domain (other parts from reference TRBV11-2 and TRBJ2-5): EAGVAQSPRYKIIEKRQSVAFWCNPISGHATLYWYQQILGQGPKLLIQFQNNGVVDDSQLPKDRFSAERLKGVDSTLKIQPAKLEDSAVYLCASSLDLGTQILETQYFGPGTRLLVL.